This T cell receptor (beta chain) came from a study of identical twins. Study-wide points: With monozygotic twins, out-of-frame TCR alpha sharing exceeded what models estimated.

The length of the CDR3 is 16 residues. Germline V gives CDR1 SGHKS, CDR2 YYEKEE (reference sequence). Unmatched junction bases numbered 16, after V lost 7 bases and J lost 5 bases. In TCRdb, the 5' RACE reads were re-called with MiXCR into one record per CDR3 protein. Of some 300,000 distinct CDR3 sequences listed, 10% to 15% are singletons. On this clonotype: Antigen unknown.

This sample also appeared in a second study, on yellow fever vaccine responses in identical twins.

The V and J genes are TRBV5-5 and TRBJ2-5; TRBD1 matches 8 bases. The source material was CD8+ T cells sorted from blood. This TCR was recovered from a woman aged 18-30 years in good health. CDR3 residues: CASAATTSGGRETQYF. The CDR3 region has the DNA TGTGCCAGCGCAGCTACCACCTCAGGGGGCAGGGAGACCCAGTACTTC. Drawing the rest from reference TRBV5-5 and TRBJ2-5, the complete variable domain is DAGVTQSPTHLIKTRGQQVTLRCSPISGHKSVSWYQQVLGQGPQFIFQYYEKEERGRGNFPDRFSARQFPNYSSELNVNALLLGDSALYLCASAATTSGGRETQYFGPGTRLLVL.